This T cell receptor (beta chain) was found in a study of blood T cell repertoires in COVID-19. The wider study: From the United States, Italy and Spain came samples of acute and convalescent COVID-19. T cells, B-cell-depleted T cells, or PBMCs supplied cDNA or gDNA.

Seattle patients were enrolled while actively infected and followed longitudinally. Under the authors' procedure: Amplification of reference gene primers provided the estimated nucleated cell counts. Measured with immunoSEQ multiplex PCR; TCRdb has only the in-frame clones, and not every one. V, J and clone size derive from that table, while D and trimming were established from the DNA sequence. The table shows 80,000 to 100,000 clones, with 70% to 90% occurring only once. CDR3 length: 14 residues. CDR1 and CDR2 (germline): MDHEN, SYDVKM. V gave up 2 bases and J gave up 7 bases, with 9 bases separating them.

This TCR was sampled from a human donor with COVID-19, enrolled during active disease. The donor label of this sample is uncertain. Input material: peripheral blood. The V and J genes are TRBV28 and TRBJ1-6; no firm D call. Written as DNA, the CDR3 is TGTGCCAGCAGTTTACGTCCGGGGAATTCACCCCTCCACTTT. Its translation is CASSLRPGNSPLHF.